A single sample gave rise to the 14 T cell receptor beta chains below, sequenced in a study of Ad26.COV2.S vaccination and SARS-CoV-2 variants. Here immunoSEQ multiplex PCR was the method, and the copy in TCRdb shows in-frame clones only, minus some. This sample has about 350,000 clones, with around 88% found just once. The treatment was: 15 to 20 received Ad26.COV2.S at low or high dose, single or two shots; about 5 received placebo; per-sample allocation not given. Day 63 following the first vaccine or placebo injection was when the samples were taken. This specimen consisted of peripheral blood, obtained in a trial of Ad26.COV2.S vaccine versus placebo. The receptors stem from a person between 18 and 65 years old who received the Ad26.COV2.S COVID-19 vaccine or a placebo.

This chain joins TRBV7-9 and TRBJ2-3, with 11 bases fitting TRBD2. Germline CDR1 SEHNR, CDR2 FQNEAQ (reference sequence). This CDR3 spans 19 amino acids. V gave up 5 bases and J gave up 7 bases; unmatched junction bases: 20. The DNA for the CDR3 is TGTGCCAGCAGCCCCTTGGCGGCTAGCGGGGGGACCCTCCCATATACGCAGTATTTT. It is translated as CASSPLAASGGTLPYTQYF.

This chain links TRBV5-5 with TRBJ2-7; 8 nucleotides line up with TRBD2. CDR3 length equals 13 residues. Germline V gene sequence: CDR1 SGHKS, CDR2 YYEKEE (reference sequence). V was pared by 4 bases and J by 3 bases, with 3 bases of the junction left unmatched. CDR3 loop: CASSPTSGYEQYF. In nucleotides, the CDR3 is TGTGCCAGCAGCCCAACTAGCGGCTACGAGCAGTACTTC.

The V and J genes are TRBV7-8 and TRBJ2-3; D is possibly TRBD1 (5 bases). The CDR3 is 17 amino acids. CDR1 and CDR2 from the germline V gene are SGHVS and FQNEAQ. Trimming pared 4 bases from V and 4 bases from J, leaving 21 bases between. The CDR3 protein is CASSSIIGQEGADTQYF. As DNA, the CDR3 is TGTGCCAGCAGCTCAATCATCGGACAAGAAGGAGCAGATACGCAGTATTTT.

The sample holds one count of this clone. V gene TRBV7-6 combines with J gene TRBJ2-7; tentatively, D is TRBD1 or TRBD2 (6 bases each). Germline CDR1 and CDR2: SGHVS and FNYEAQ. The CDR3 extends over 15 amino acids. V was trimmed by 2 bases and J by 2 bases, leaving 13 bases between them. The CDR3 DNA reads TGTGCCAGCAGCTTAAATTCGGGGGCAACCTACGAGCAGTACTTC. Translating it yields CASSLNSGATYEQYF.

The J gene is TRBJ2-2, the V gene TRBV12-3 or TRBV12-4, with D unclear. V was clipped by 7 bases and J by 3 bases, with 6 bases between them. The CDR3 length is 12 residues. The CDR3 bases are TGTGCCAGCATCCTATACACCGGGGAGCTGTTTTTT. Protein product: CASILYTGELFF.

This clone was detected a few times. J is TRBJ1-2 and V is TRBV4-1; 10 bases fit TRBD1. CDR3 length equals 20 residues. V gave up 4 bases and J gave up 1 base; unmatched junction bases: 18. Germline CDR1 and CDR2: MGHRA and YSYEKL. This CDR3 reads CASSLYFPPGQGPFNYGYTF. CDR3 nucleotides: TGCGCCAGCAGCCTCTATTTTCCGCCGGGACAGGGGCCCTTTAACTATGGCTACACCTTC.

CDR3 sequence reads: CASSSQRRGNNEQFF. In DNA, the CDR3 is TGTGCCAGCAGTTCCCAAAGGAGGGGGAACAATGAGCAGTTCTTC. The chain joins TRBV28 to TRBJ2-1; D might be TRBD1 or TRBD2, each matching 6 bases. From germline, CDR1 is MDHEN and CDR2 SYDVKM. Trimming removed 4 bases at V and 5 bases at J, with 15 bases between. The CDR3 has 15 amino acids.

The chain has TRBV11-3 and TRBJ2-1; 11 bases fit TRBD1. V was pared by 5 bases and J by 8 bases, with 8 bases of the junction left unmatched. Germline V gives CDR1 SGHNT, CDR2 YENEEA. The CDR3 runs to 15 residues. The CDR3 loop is CASSGQGAGWDEQFF. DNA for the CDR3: TGTGCCAGCAGCGGACAGGGGGCAGGGTGGGATGAGCAGTTCTTC.

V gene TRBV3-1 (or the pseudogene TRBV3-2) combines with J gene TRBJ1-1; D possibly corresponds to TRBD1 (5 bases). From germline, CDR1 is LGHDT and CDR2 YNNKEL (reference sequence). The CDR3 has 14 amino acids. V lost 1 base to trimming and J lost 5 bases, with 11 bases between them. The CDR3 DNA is TGTGCCAGCAGCCAAGCGGTTCGGGGGACTGAAGCTTTCTTT. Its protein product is CASSQAVRGTEAFF.

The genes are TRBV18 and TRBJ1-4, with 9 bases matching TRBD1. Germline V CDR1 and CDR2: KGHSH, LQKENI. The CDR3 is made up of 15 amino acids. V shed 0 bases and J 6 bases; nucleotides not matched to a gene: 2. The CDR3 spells CASSPPGQGYEKLFF. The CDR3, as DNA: TGTGCCAGCTCACCACCGGGACAGGGATATGAAAAACTGTTTTTT.

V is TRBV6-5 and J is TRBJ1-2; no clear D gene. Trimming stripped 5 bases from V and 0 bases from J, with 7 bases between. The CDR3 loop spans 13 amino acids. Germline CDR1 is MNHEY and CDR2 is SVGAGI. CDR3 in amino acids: CASSPDTNYGYTF. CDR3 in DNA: TGTGCCAGCAGTCCTGACACTAACTATGGCTACACCTTC.

As DNA, the CDR3 is TGTGCCATCAACGAAGCCCCCTTGGGCTATGGCTACACCTTC. Its translation is CAINEAPLGYGYTF. The chain has TRBV10-3 and TRBJ1-2; the D is unclear. Germline V CDR1 and CDR2: ENHRY, SYGVKD. Trimming took off 7 bases at V and 4 bases at J, with 16 bases between the two ends. The CDR3 length is 14 residues.

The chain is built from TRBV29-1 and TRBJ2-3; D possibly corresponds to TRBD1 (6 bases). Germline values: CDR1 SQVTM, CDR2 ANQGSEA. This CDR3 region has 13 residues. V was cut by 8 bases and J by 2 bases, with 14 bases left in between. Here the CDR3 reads CSIQGPPTDTQYF. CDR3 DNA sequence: TGCAGCATTCAGGGGCCCCCCACAGATACGCAGTATTTT.

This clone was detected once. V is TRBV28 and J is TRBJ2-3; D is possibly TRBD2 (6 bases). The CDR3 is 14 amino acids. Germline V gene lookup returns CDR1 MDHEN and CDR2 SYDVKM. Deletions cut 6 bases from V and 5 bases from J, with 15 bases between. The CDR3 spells CASSPRGLEDTQYF. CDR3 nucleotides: TGTGCCAGCAGCCCCCGGGGGTTGGAAGATACGCAGTATTTT.